The 29 T cell receptor beta chains below come from one sample, sequenced in a study of T cells in Graves' hyperthyroidism and ophthalmopathy. TCR beta CDR3 sequences were amplified from RNA transcripts. Primed by the HTBI set, a first-round RT-PCR was run on the TCR CDR3. TCRdb used MiXCR to reprocess the multiplex PCR reads, holding one entry per CDR3 protein. Here the sample spans about 620,000 distinct CDR3 sequences, roughly 15% being singletons. Material: blood. These receptors were taken from a woman aged 30 to 39 with Graves' hyperthyroidism.

The rearrangement joins TRBV4-2 to TRBJ1-3; D not certain. V was shortened by 0 bases and J by 8 bases, with 8 bases between the two germline ends. There are 13 residues in the CDR3. Germline CDR1 and CDR2: LGHNA and YNFKEQ. The CDR3: CASSQDLRDTIYF. CDR3 bases: TGTGCCAGCAGCCAAGATCTAAGGGACACCATATATTTT.

This clonotype was counted many times. CDR3 protein: CACLGPKIYGYTF. The DNA for the CDR3 is TGTGCCTGCCTGGGTCCTAAGATCTATGGCTACACCTTC. V and J are TRBV30 and TRBJ1-2; D is uncertain. With 6 bases removed from V and 4 bases from J, the gap between germline ends came to 15 bases. Germline CDR1 and CDR2: GTSNPN and SVGIG (reference sequence). The CDR3 has 13 amino acids.

This clonotype appeared many times. The chain recombines TRBV28 with TRBJ2-5, with 9 bases fitting TRBD1. Germline V gene data show CDR1 as MDHEN and CDR2 as SYDVKM. V lost 4 bases, J lost 3 bases, and 6 bases stayed unmatched. The CDR3 runs to 15 residues. This CDR3 is CASSSTGTGKETQYF. The CDR3 DNA follows: TGTGCCAGCAGTTCCACCGGGACAGGGAAAGAGACCCAGTACTTC.

This clonotype has just a few counts. The chain carries TRBV2 and TRBJ2-3, with 11 bases fitting TRBD2. Losses at the gene ends were 6 bases for V and 5 bases for J; bases not matched to a gene: 4. Germline V gene sequence: CDR1 SNHLY, CDR2 FYNNEI. This CDR3 has 14 amino acids. CDR3 DNA sequence: TGTGCCAGCAGCGCGGGACTAGCGGAAGATACGCAGTATTTT. This gives the protein CASSAGLAEDTQYF.

This clonotype was observed a handful of times. The gene calls are TRBV19 and TRBJ2-7, with 12 bases fitting TRBD2. Germline assignment: CDR1 LNHDA and CDR2 SQIVND (reference sequence). The CDR3 covers 16 residues. J was trimmed by 1 base and V by 10 bases; bases with no gene match: 11. CDR3 sequence reads: CAIDLTSGSESYEQYF. The CDR3 DNA reads as TGTGCCATAGACCTGACTAGCGGGAGTGAGTCCTACGAGCAGTACTTC.

This clonotype came up a few times. The J gene is TRBJ2-3, the V gene TRBV9; 9 nucleotides align to TRBD1. This CDR3 has 15 residues. V lost 4 bases and J lost 2; bases outside the gene matches: 5. Germline assignment: CDR1 SGDLS and CDR2 YYNGEE. CDR3 in DNA: TGTGCCAGCAGCACCGGGACAGGGTTCACAGATACGCAGTATTTT. Its protein is CASSTGTGFTDTQYF. The complete variable domain, with remaining parts taken from reference TRBV9 and TRBJ2-3, reads DSGVTQTPKHLITATGQRVTLRCSPRSGDLSVYWYQQSLDQGLQFLIQYYNGEERAKGNILERFSAQQFPDLHSELNLSSLELGDSALYFCASSTGTGFTDTQYFGPGTRLTVL.

This clonotype was counted many times. The chain couples TRBV28 to TRBJ1-2; D unclear. The V end was cut by 1 base, the J end by 6 bases, with 9 bases between. This CDR3 is 13 amino acids long. Germline V CDR1 and CDR2: MDHEN, SYDVKM. The CDR3 DNA follows: TGTGCCAGCAGTTTATACCCCTTCAATGGCTACACCTTC. It is translated as CASSLYPFNGYTF.

The chain links TRBV6-2 or TRBV6-3 to TRBJ1-5; tentative D call: TRBD1 (6 bases). This CDR3 is built from 15 residues. The V end lost 0 bases, the J end lost 6 bases, and 12 bases lay between the germline ends. The germline V gene has CDR1 MNHEY and CDR2 SVGEGT. CDR3 bases: TGTGCCAGCAGTTACTCGATGGGGGCGGGTCAGCCCCAGCATTTT. Amino acids: CASSYSMGAGQPQHF.

As regards this clonotype: Possible read error: a much larger clone is one base away. J is TRBJ2-5 and V is TRBV12-3 or TRBV12-4; either TRBD1 or TRBD2 may supply D (5 bases each). This CDR3 region has 15 residues. The germline V and J ends were trimmed by 3 bases and 7 bases, with 18 bases remaining between them. CDR3 DNA sequence: TGTGCCAGCAGTTTGTGGGGGAGTGAGTTCGGGACCCAGTACTTC. Protein product: CASSLWGSEFGTQYF.

The rearrangement links TRBV6-2 or TRBV6-3 to TRBJ2-2, with TRBD1 identical over 7 bases. Germline trimming cut 5 bases from V and 2 bases from J; bases unmatched to any gene: 11. Germline V gene data show CDR1 as MNHEY and CDR2 as SVGEGT. This CDR3 has 17 residues. This CDR3 is CASSRAGDSGNTGELFF. The CDR3 nucleotides read TGTGCCAGCAGTCGGGCCGGGGACAGCGGCAACACCGGGGAGCTGTTTTTT.

This clonotype was seen a few times. The CDR3 loop reads CASSTRGLIHEQYF. The CDR3 coding sequence is TGTGCCAGCAGCACCAGGGGGTTGATACACGAGCAGTACTTC. The chain employs TRBV7-8 and TRBJ2-7; 7 bases are shared with TRBD1. The germline V gene has CDR1 SGHVS and CDR2 FQNEAQ. The J segment lost 5 bases and the V segment lost 5 bases, leaving 9 bases of the junction unmatched. The CDR3 has 14 amino acids.

This clonotype came up many times. V and J are TRBV12-3 or TRBV12-4 and TRBJ1-5, with D tentatively TRBD1 (6 bases). The V gene lost 6 bases and the J gene lost 7 bases, with 13 bases spanning the gap. CDR3 length: 13 amino acids. The chain's CDR3 is CASREGVRQPQHF. The CDR3 coding sequence is TGTGCCAGCAGGGAGGGGGTCAGGCAGCCCCAGCATTTT.

There are many counts of this clonotype. V usage is TRBV20-1 and J usage is TRBJ2-1; 10 nucleotides agree with TRBD2. V dropped 4 bases and J dropped 5; count of bases not matched to a gene: 11. CDR3 length: 16 amino acids. Per germline, CDR1 DFQATT and CDR2 SNEGSKA (reference sequence). The DNA of the CDR3 is TGCAGTGCTACCTCGCCGGGACTAGCGACCGACAATGAGCAGTTCTTC. It translates to CSATSPGLATDNEQFF.

This clonotype was seen more than once but under ten times. V usage is TRBV27 and J usage is TRBJ2-4; D tentatively reads TRBD1 or TRBD2 (7 bases each). Trimming left V 7 bases short and J 8 bases short, with 21 bases between. The germline gives CDR1 MNHEY, CDR2 SMNVEV (reference sequence). The CDR3 has 15 amino acids. This CDR3 is CASKFREQGRDIQYF. The CDR3 nucleotides are TGTGCCAGCAAATTCCGCGAACAGGGGAGGGACATTCAGTACTTC.

This clonotype was picked up a small number of times. CDR3 coding DNA: TGTGCCAGCAGCTTGGAGGGTTGGGATACGCAGTATTTT. Amino acid sequence: CASSLEGWDTQYF. The chain uses TRBV7-9 and TRBJ2-3, with D possibly TRBD2 on 6 matching bases. This CDR3 comprises 13 residues. V was shortened by 3 bases and J by 6 bases, with 10 bases between the two germline ends. Germline assignment: CDR1 SEHNR and CDR2 FQNEAQ (reference sequence).

The table lists this clonotype with a few counts. A read error may be the cause here, since a much bigger clone is one base away. The V and J genes are TRBV12-3 or TRBV12-4 and TRBJ1-1, with D possibly being TRBD1 (5 bases). This CDR3 comprises 13 residues. Trimming stripped 3 bases from V and 3 bases from J, with 8 bases between. The CDR3, as DNA: TGTGCCAGCAGTTTCGAGGGGCACACTGAAGCTTTCTTT. Its protein product is CASSFEGHTEAFF.

The chain links TRBV30 to TRBJ2-4; D not certain. The CDR3 runs to 16 residues. V was cut by 3 bases and J by 0 bases, with 15 bases left in between. From germline, CDR1 is GTSNPN and CDR2 SVGIG (reference sequence). The CDR3 spells CAWSDPGWGAKNIQYF. CDR3 DNA: TGTGCCTGGAGCGACCCCGGGTGGGGAGCCAAAAACATTCAGTACTTC.

Ten or more counts support this clonotype. CDR3 nucleotides: TGTGCCAGCAGCTCGGCGGGGGGGCTGAACACTGAAGCTTTCTTT. Its translation is CASSSAGGLNTEAFF. The chain carries TRBV13 and TRBJ1-1, with D tentatively TRBD1 (6 bases). The germline V and J ends were trimmed by 4 bases and 0 bases, with 12 bases remaining between them. CDR1 and CDR2 from the germline V gene are PRHDT and FYEKMQ (reference sequence). The CDR3 is made up of 15 amino acids.

This clonotype was counted ten times or more. The CDR3 protein is CASSLLSLGTSRPDTQYF. CDR3 DNA: TGTGCCAGCAGTTTATTGTCGTTAGGGACTAGCAGACCCGATACGCAGTATTTT. The chain joins TRBV28 to TRBJ2-3, with 9 bases matching TRBD2. After removal of 1 base from V and 6 bases from J, the junction contained 14 bases not matched to a gene. The length of the CDR3 is 18 residues. Germline V gives CDR1 MDHEN, CDR2 SYDVKM.

Ten or more counts support this clonotype. The genes are TRBV11-2 and TRBJ2-7; 7 bases agree with TRBD1. The CDR3 sequence is 14 residues long. Trimming at V came to 5 bases and at J to 4 bases, leaving 8 bases not matched to a gene. Germline V gene data show CDR1 as SGHAT and CDR2 as FQNNGV. The chain's CDR3 is CASSRGQMVYEQYF. In nucleotides, the CDR3 is TGTGCCAGCAGCCGGGGACAGATGGTTTACGAGCAGTACTTC.

The sample holds many counts of this clonotype. The V call is TRBV5-6, the J call TRBJ2-2; no firm D call. Germline V gene lookup returns CDR1 SGHDT and CDR2 YYEEEE. V was cut by 5 bases and J by 3 bases, with 14 bases left in between. This CDR3 region has 15 residues. The CDR3 coding sequence is TGTGCCAGCAGTGGGAAGCGTATCGACACCGGGGAGCTGTTTTTT. It yields the protein CASSGKRIDTGELFF.

The table lists this clonotype with many counts. The rearrangement uses TRBV27 and TRBJ2-7, with TRBD2 matching 8 bases. Germline V CDR1 and CDR2: MNHEY, SMNVEV (reference sequence). J lost 7 bases, V lost 4 bases, and 12 bases had no gene match. CDR3 length equals 15 residues. The CDR3 loop is CASSWTGLAGYEQYF. The CDR3 DNA reads as TGTGCCAGCAGTTGGACGGGGCTAGCGGGTTATGAGCAGTACTTC.

This clonotype was recorded many times. This chain connects TRBV6-1 to TRBJ1-5, with 8 bases identical to TRBD1. The trim removed 5 bases at V and 6 bases at J, leaving 6 bases unmatched. The V gene's germline CDR1 is MNHNS and CDR2 SASEGT. The CDR3 has 14 amino acids. The DNA for the CDR3 is TGTGCCAGCAGTTACCCGACAGGGGCTCAGCCCCAGCATTTT. Translation: CASSYPTGAQPQHF.

The sample holds a few counts of this clonotype. The chain employs TRBV12-3 or TRBV12-4 and TRBJ1-4; TRBD1 might be the D (5 bases). The V gene lost 4 bases and the J gene lost 5 bases, with 17 bases spanning the gap. The CDR3 runs to 16 residues. CDR3 bases: TGTGCCAGCAGTTGGTCCGTGACAGCTACGAATGAAAAACTGTTTTTT. As protein: CASSWSVTATNEKLFF.

This clonotype has a count of ten or more. The V gene is TRBV10-2, the J gene TRBJ2-5; 9 positions agree with TRBD2. V lost 4 bases, J lost 1 base, and 4 bases stayed unmatched. Germline V gene data show CDR1 as WSHSY and CDR2 as SAAADI. The CDR3 loop spans 15 amino acids. The CDR3 spells CASSVTSGFQETQYF. In nucleotides, the CDR3 is TGCGCCAGCAGTGTGACTAGCGGATTCCAAGAGACCCAGTACTTC.

Many counts were recorded for this clonotype. The chain recombines TRBV3-1 with TRBJ1-2; no clear D gene. Trimming took off 6 bases at V and 4 bases at J, with 15 bases between the two ends. Germline CDR1 is LGHDT and CDR2 is YNNKEL (reference sequence). The CDR3 consists of 14 residues. The CDR3 sequence: CASSHRTGIYGYTF. The CDR3 DNA follows: TGTGCCAGCAGTCACCGGACTGGGATCTATGGCTACACCTTC.

This clonotype was counted a single time. The chain recombines TRBV4-1 with TRBJ1-3; no reliable D call. Germline CDR1 reads MGHRA; CDR2 reads YSYEKL. V lost 7 bases to trimming and J lost 4 bases, with 17 bases between them. The CDR3 spans 15 residues. In DNA, the CDR3 is TGCGCCAGCACCCCCTTTGGTGCGTACGGAAACACCATATATTTT. The encoded protein is CASTPFGAYGNTIYF.

Many counts were recorded for this clonotype. The chain uses TRBV27 and TRBJ2-7, with 7 bases aligning to TRBD1. The CDR3 consists of 12 residues. In germline, CDR1 is MNHEY, CDR2 SMNVEV (reference sequence). V dropped 6 bases and J dropped 6; count of bases not matched to a gene: 5. The CDR3 loop reads CASRLPGGEQYF. In DNA form, the CDR3 reads TGTGCCAGCAGGCTACCAGGGGGCGAGCAGTACTTC.

Details on this clonotype: This may arise from a read error, as a much more abundant clone is one base away. The chain joins TRBV27 to TRBJ2-2, with TRBD1 matching over 8 bases. The CDR3 covers 15 residues. Germline-derived CDR1 and CDR2 are MNHEY and SMNVEV (reference sequence). The CDR3 spells CATKGAGGATGELSF. The CDR3 bases are TGTGCCACCAAGGGGGCAGGGGGCGCGACCGGGGAGCTGTCTTTT.